The 9 T cell receptor beta chains below come from one sample, sequenced in a study of blood T cell repertoires in COVID-19. Method: immunoSEQ multiplex PCR; TCRdb's copy keeps in-frame clones and lacks some. Altogether 250,000 to 300,000 clones are present, 60% to 75% being singletons, with the ten largest covering 3.3%. The sequenced sample consisted of peripheral blood. The receptors shown here come from a woman older than 75 with acute or convalescent COVID-19.

This chain connects TRBV7-9 to TRBJ1-1; D remains unclear. Germline CDR1 reads SEHNR; CDR2 reads FQNEAQ (reference sequence). The CDR3 runs 12 residues. V gave up 4 bases and J gave up 5 bases, with 8 bases separating them. In DNA, the CDR3 is TGTGCCAGCAGCTGGACGGGGACTGAAGCTTTCTTT. Its translation: CASSWTGTEAFF. Full variable domain (missing parts from reference TRBV7-9 and TRBJ1-1): DTGVSQNPRHKITKRGQNVTFRCDPISEHNRLYWYRQTLGQGPEFLTYFQNEAQLEKSRLLSDRFSAERPKGSFSTLEIQRTEQGDSAMYLCASSWTGTEAFFGQGTRLTVV.

This clone occurred a few times. The V and J genes are TRBV6-2 or TRBV6-3 and TRBJ2-5, with 13 nucleotides matching TRBD2. Losses at the gene ends were 5 bases for V and 6 bases for J; bases not matched to a gene: 12. Germline V gene data show CDR1 as MNHEY and CDR2 as SVGEGT. The CDR3 spans 17 residues. CDR3: CASSPGLAGDWGKTQYF. The CDR3 DNA follows: TGTGCCAGCAGTCCCGGACTAGCGGGAGACTGGGGGAAGACCCAGTACTTC.

The rearrangement uses TRBV11-2 and TRBJ1-4; D is unresolved. From germline, CDR1 is SGHAT and CDR2 FQNNGV. Trimming shortened V by 7 bases and J by 8 bases, and 14 bases separated the two germline ends. The CDR3 consists of 13 residues. This CDR3 reads CASKRSGNEKLFF. CDR3 bases: TGTGCCAGCAAGAGGTCCGGTAACGAAAAACTGTTTTTT.

This chain joins TRBV5-1 and TRBJ1-1, with 10 bases aligning to TRBD1. V shed 4 bases, J shed 5 bases, and the junction held 5 bases outside the gene matches. Germline CDR1 and CDR2: SGHRS and YFSETQ. The CDR3 totals 14 residues. As DNA, the CDR3 is TGCGCCAGCAGCGGACAGGGGGGCGTAACTGAAGCTTTCTTT. It codes for CASSGQGGVTEAFF.

The V call is TRBV19, the J call TRBJ1-5; TRBD1 is a possible D gene (6 bases). V lost 7 bases and J 7 bases, leaving 11 bases between the germline ends. Per germline, CDR1 LNHDA and CDR2 SQIVND (reference sequence). The CDR3 is 12 amino acids. CDR3 sequence reads: CASKDRGQPQHF. CDR3 nucleotides: TGTGCCAGTAAGGATAGGGGGCAGCCCCAGCATTTT.

The chain recombines TRBV10-1 with TRBJ1-2, with a weak D call TRBD1 (5 bases). Trimming took off 6 bases at V and 3 bases at J, with 20 bases between the two ends. The CDR3 spans 16 residues. The germline gives CDR1 WNHNN, CDR2 SYGVQD (reference sequence). CDR3 DNA sequence: TGCGCCAGCAGCGATGGGGCCGGAGCTCGGGACTATGGCTACACCTTC. Translation: CASSDGAGARDYGYTF.

The sample holds one count of this clone. The chain employs TRBV20-1 and TRBJ1-1; the D is unclear. The CDR3 covers 11 residues. Trimming took 4 bases from V and 7 from J, leaving 10 bases between them. Looked up from germline, CDR1 is DFQATT and CDR2 is SNEGSKA (reference sequence). The CDR3 loop is CSANPGYEAFF. DNA for the CDR3: TGCAGTGCTAACCCCGGTTATGAAGCTTTCTTT.

This chain connects TRBV19 to TRBJ2-1, with TRBD2 identical over 13 bases. Trimming removed 5 bases from V and 7 bases from J; junction bases left unmatched: 8. CDR1 and CDR2 (germline): LNHDA, SQIVND (reference sequence). The CDR3 covers 16 residues. The CDR3 sequence: CASSSLLAGGMNEQFF. CDR3 sequence (DNA): TGTGCCAGTAGTTCCCTACTAGCGGGGGGGATGAATGAGCAGTTCTTC.

This chain joins TRBV10-1 and TRBJ2-5; TRBD2 matches 13 bases. This CDR3 is built from 18 residues. Germline V gives CDR1 WNHNN, CDR2 SYGVQD (reference sequence). Losses at the gene ends were 0 bases for V and 1 base for J; bases not matched to a gene: 5. CDR3 sequence (DNA): TGCGCCAGCAGTGAGTCTGGACTAGCGGGAGTTGGCCAAGAGACCCAGTACTTC. The encoded protein is CASSESGLAGVGQETQYF.